This TCR beta chain emerged from a study of cytomegalovirus exposure and HLA in healthy donors. The CDR3 runs to 16 residues. CDR1 is SGHRS, CDR2 YFSETQ, per germline. V gave up 4 bases and J gave up 2 bases; unmatched junction bases: 10. This clone has only one observation. Its specificity is not known. Whole-study findings and limits: Some highly shared sequence variants likely arose as a pipeline artifact. Presence/absence analyses treated sequencing depth as roughly uniform across donors. It was confirmed in vitro that three of the CMV-associated chains were specific for CMV antigens. TCR beta sequences reportedly predicted most subjects' HLA-A and HLA-B alleles accurately.

Use of 60 Vbeta and 13 Jbeta primers characterized the PCR. This table comes from immunoSEQ multiplex PCR, and its TCRdb copy is limited to in-frame clones, with some not included. The table lists 150,000 to 200,000 clones, 80% to 85% of them singletons, with 0.26% in the top ten. Material: PBMCs. The source of this sequence is a boy aged 5-17 years in good health and CMV-seronegative. This chain connects TRBV5-1 to TRBJ2-3, with 7 bases that match TRBD2. This CDR3 reads CASSPGGSGYTDTQYF. The CDR3, as DNA: TGCGCCAGCAGCCCCGGTGGTAGCGGGTACACAGATACGCAGTATTTT. Complete variable domain (other parts from reference TRBV5-1 and TRBJ2-3): KAGVTQTPRYLIKTRGQQVTLSCSPISGHRSVSWYQQTPGQGLQFLFEYFSETQRNKGNFPGRFSGRQFSNSRSEMNVSTLELGDSALYLCASSPGGSGYTDTQYFGPGTRLTVL.